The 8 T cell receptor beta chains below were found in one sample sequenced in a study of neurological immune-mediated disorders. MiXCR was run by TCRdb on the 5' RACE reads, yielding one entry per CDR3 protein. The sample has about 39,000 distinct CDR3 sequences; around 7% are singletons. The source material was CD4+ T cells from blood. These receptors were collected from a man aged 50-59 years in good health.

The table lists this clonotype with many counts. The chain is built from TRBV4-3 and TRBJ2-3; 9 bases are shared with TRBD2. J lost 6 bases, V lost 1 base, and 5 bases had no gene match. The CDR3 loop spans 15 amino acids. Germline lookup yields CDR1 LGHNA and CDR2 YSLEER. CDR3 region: CASSQVLREGDTQYF. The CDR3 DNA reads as TGCGCCAGCAGCCAAGTCTTGCGGGAGGGGGATACGCAGTATTTT.

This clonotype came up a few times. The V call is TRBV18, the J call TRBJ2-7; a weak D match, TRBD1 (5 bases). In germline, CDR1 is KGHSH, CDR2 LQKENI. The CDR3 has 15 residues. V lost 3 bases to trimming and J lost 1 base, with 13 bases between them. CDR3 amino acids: CASSPGRVISYEQYF. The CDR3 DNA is TGTGCCAGCTCACCGGGCAGGGTTATTTCCTACGAGCAGTACTTC.

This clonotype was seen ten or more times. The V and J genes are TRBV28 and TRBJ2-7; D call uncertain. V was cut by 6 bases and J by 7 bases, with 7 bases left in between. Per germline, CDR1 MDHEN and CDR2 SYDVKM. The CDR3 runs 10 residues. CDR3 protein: CASSRLEQYF. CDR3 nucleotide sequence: TGTGCCAGCAGCCGGTTGGAGCAGTACTTC.

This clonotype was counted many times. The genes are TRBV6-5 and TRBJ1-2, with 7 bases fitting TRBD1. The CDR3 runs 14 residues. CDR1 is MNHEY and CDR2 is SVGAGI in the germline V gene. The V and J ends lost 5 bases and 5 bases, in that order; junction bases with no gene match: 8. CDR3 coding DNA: TGTGCCAGCAGTAACAGCCGGGACAGATATGGCTACACCTTC. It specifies CASSNSRDRYGYTF.

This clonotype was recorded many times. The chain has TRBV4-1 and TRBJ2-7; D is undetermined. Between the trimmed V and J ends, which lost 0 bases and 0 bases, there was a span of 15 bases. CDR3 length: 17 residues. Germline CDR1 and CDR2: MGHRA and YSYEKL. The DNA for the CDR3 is TGCGCCAGCAGCCAAGATTCCCTATTCAGAACCTCCTACGAGCAGTACTTC. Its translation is CASSQDSLFRTSYEQYF.

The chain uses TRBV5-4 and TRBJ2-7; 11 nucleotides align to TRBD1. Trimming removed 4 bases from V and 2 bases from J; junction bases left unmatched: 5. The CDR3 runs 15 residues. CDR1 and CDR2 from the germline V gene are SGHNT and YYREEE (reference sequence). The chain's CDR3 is CASSPSGQGAYEQYF. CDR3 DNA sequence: TGTGCCAGCAGCCCGTCGGGACAGGGGGCCTACGAGCAGTACTTC.

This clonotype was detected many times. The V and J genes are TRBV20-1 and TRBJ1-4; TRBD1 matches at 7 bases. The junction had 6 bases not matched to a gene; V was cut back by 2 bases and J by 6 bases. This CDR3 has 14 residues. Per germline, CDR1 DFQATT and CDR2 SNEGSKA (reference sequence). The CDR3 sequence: CSARPMGTDEKLFF. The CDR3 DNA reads TGCAGTGCTAGACCAATGGGGACAGATGAAAAACTGTTTTTT.

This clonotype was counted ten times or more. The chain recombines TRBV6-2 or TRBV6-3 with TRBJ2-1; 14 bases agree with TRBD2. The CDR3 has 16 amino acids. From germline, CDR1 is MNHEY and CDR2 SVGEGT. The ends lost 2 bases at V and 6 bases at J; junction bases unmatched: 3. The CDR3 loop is CASSYATSGRANEQFF. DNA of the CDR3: TGTGCCAGCAGTTACGCGACTAGCGGGAGGGCCAATGAGCAGTTCTTC.